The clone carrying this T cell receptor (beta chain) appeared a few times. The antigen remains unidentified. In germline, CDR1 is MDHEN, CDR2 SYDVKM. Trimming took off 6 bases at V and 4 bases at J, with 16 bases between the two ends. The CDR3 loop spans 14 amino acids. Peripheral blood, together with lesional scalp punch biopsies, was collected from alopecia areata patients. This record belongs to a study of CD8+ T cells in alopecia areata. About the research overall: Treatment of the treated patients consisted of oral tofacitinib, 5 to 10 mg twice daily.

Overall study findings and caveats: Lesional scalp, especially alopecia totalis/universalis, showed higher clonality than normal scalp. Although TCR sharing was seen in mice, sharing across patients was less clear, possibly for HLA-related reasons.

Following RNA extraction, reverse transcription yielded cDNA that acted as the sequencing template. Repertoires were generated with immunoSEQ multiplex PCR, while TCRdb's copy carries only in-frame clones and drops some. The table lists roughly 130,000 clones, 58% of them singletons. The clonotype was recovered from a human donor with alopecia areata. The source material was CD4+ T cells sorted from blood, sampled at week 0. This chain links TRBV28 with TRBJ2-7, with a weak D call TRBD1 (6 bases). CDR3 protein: CASRGSRGLYEQYF. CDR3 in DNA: TGTGCCAGCAGGGGTAGCAGGGGATTGTACGAGCAGTACTTC.